These 21 T cell receptor beta chains were all obtained from the same sample, sequenced in a study of T cells after yellow fever vaccination (dated 2019 in TCRdb). The intended sense of this specimen's treatment or condition label: live attenuated yellow fever vaccine strain. The library was produced with 5' RACE. The instrument given in TCRdb is Illumina HiSeq 2500. The raw public data were reprocessed by TCRdb itself: fastp quality trimming at Q25, MiXCR clonotype calling, in-frame beta chains only. Each CDR3 protein gets just one entry, which takes the most common genes and DNA from the rows behind it. Recorded for this sample are 300,000 to 350,000 distinct CDR3 sequences; about 7.8% of them occurred a single time. The biggest ten clones account for approximately 15% of the sample. This specimen was PBMCs, taken approximately 47 days after the first yellow fever vaccination. The receptors were sampled from a man aged 18-30 years who received the YFV17D yellow fever vaccine.

This clonotype was counted a few times. V and J are TRBV4-1 and TRBJ1-2; D remains unclear. Between the trimmed V and J ends, which lost 0 bases and 8 bases, there was a span of 16 bases. The germline gives CDR1 MGHRA, CDR2 YSYEKL. This CDR3 comprises 15 residues. The CDR3 is CASSQEVILGIGYTF. DNA for the CDR3: TGCGCCAGCAGCCAAGAGGTCATTCTGGGTATCGGCTACACCTTC.

The chain uses TRBV7-3 and TRBJ2-5; weak D call: TRBD2 (6 bases). From germline, CDR1 is SGHTA and CDR2 FQGTGA. The CDR3 runs to 18 residues. Trimming shortened V by 7 bases and J by 2 bases, and 26 bases separated the two germline ends. The CDR3 DNA reads TGTGCCAGCACCCTGCGGGGAGGCCCTTTTTTCCTTCAAGAGACCCAGTACTTC. It yields the protein CASTLRGGPFFLQETQYF.

This clonotype was counted only a few times. The J gene is TRBJ2-7, the V gene TRBV15; no clear D. Trimming stripped 1 base from V and 4 bases from J, with 17 bases between. This CDR3 is built from 16 residues. Germline V gene data show CDR1 as LNHNV and CDR2 as YYDKDF (reference sequence). The CDR3 is CATSRVGWGSRYEQYF. As DNA, the CDR3 is TGTGCCACCAGCAGAGTAGGTTGGGGATCTCGGTACGAGCAGTACTTC.

V gene TRBV6-1 combines with J gene TRBJ1-2; D gene uncertain. Trimming removed 7 bases at V and 3 bases at J, with 18 bases between. Looked up from germline, CDR1 is MNHNS and CDR2 is SASEGT. This CDR3 comprises 15 residues. CDR3 protein: CASTVDGFLDYGYTF. The CDR3 nucleotides read TGTGCCAGCACCGTGGACGGGTTTTTGGACTATGGCTACACCTTC.

The table lists this clonotype with many counts. This chain links TRBV6-1 with TRBJ2-7; D ambiguous. V was pared by 4 bases and J by 5 bases, with 24 bases between. Germline CDR1 MNHNS, CDR2 SASEGT. CDR3 length equals 17 residues. The CDR3 is CASSVGNTYISSHEQYV. CDR3 nucleotide sequence: TGTGCCAGCAGTGTAGGGAATACCTACATCTCTTCCCACGAGCAGTACGTC.

There are a few counts of this clonotype. This sequence joins TRBV12-3 or TRBV12-4 and TRBJ1-5; the match to TRBD1 covers 11 bases. The V segment lost 6 bases and the J segment 7 bases; nucleotides outside the gene matches: 5. This CDR3 region has 14 residues. CDR3 sequence reads: CASRGTGGSQPQHF. The CDR3 DNA reads as TGTGCCAGCAGGGGGACAGGGGGTTCACAGCCCCAGCATTTT.

The chain carries TRBV7-2 and TRBJ2-3; TRBD2 matches 9 bases. Germline values: CDR1 SGHTA, CDR2 FQGNSA. J gave up 6 bases and V 5 bases, and 9 bases lay outside the gene matches. The CDR3 contains 15 residues. The CDR3 loop reads CASSLKRGDLDTQYF. CDR3 nucleotides: TGTGCCAGCAGCCTAAAGCGGGGGGATTTGGATACGCAGTATTTT.

This clonotype was counted many times. The chain has TRBV7-2 and TRBJ1-1; D possibly corresponds to TRBD1 (6 bases). Trimming shortened V by 5 bases and J by 8 bases, and 12 bases separated the two germline ends. Per the germline V gene, CDR1 is SGHTA and CDR2 is FQGNSA. The CDR3 contains 12 residues. The CDR3 spells CASSQHRAEAFF. CDR3 bases: TGTGCCAGCAGCCAACACAGGGCAGAAGCTTTCTTT.

The V and J genes are TRBV6-2 or TRBV6-3 and TRBJ1-2; TRBD1 is a possible D gene (5 bases). This CDR3 has 14 amino acids. CDR1 is MNHEY, CDR2 SVGEGT, per germline. Trimming took off 6 bases at V and 4 bases at J, with 15 bases between the two ends. The CDR3 spells CASRPGRGTYGYTF. CDR3 sequence (DNA): TGTGCCAGCAGACCGGGACGTGGGACCTATGGCTACACCTTC.

The CDR3 DNA reads TGCGCCAGCAGGACGGGGGCCAGGGCCCAAGAGACCCAGTACTTC. Protein sequence: CASRTGARAQETQYF. The V and J genes are TRBV5-1 and TRBJ2-5; possibly TRBD1 or TRBD2 for D (6 bases each). Between the trimmed V and J ends, which lost 5 bases and 1 base, there was a span of 15 bases. The CDR3 extends over 15 amino acids. CDR1 is SGHRS and CDR2 is YFSETQ in the germline V gene.

There are a few counts of this clonotype. The chain couples TRBV2 to TRBJ2-2; D is possibly TRBD1 or TRBD2 (6 bases each). Between the trimmed V and J ends, which lost 8 bases and 5 bases, there was a span of 15 bases. The germline V gene encodes CDR1 SNHLY and CDR2 FYNNEI. The CDR3 has 14 residues. The CDR3 sequence: CASVEGGRTGELFF. CDR3 DNA sequence: TGTGCCAGCGTTGAAGGGGGGAGGACCGGGGAGCTGTTTTTT.

This clonotype came up a few times. The J gene is TRBJ1-3, the V gene TRBV6-5; D might be TRBD1 (6 bases). V dropped 0 bases and J dropped 0 bases, with 9 bases sitting between them. Germline CDR1 and CDR2: MNHEY and SVGAGI. The CDR3 loop spans 16 amino acids. This chain's CDR3 is CASSYSDRFSGNTIYF. In nucleotides, the CDR3 is TGTGCCAGCAGTTACTCGGACAGATTCTCTGGAAACACCATATATTTT.

This clonotype was counted a few times. CDR3 loop: CASSPPPGTITWEQYF. The CDR3 nucleotides read TGTGCCAGCAGTCCCCCCCCCGGGACAATAACTTGGGAGCAGTACTTC. V and J are TRBV28 and TRBJ2-7, with a possible D match to TRBD1 (6 bases). Germline V lookup: CDR1 MDHEN, CDR2 SYDVKM. This CDR3 is 16 amino acids long. Trimming removed 5 bases from V and 7 bases from J, with 24 bases in between.

The chain couples TRBV7-3 to TRBJ2-1; D unclear. There are 12 residues in the CDR3. V was clipped by 4 bases and J by 6 bases, with 7 bases between them. Germline V gives CDR1 SGHTA, CDR2 FQGTGA. For the CDR3, the DNA is TGTGCCAGCAGCTCTGACCCCAATGAGCAGTTCTTC. It codes for CASSSDPNEQFF.

This clonotype came up a few times. The chain joins TRBV29-1 to TRBJ1-4; the match to TRBD1 covers 10 bases. This CDR3 has 16 amino acids. V shed 6 bases, J shed 3 bases, and the junction held 10 bases outside the gene matches. The germline V gene encodes CDR1 SQVTM and CDR2 ANQGSEA. CDR3 in amino acids: CSVTTGGFSANEKLFF. The CDR3 DNA is TGCAGCGTGACGACAGGGGGCTTTAGTGCTAATGAAAAACTGTTTTTT.

This clonotype was counted a few times. The chain uses TRBV18 and TRBJ2-6; D not certain. Trimming removed 3 bases from V and 0 bases from J, with 6 bases in between. CDR1 is KGHSH and CDR2 is LQKENI in the germline V gene. The CDR3 is 15 residues long. The CDR3 region has the DNA TGTGCCAGCTCACCCCCGAACTCTGGGGCCAACGTCCTGACTTTC. Encoded protein: CASSPPNSGANVLTF.

V usage is TRBV7-9 and J usage is TRBJ2-1, with a possible D match to TRBD2 (6 bases). Trimming stripped 1 base from V and 7 bases from J, with 14 bases between. CDR3 length: 15 amino acids. Germline V gene data show CDR1 as SEHNR and CDR2 as FQNEAQ (reference sequence). The CDR3 DNA is TGTGCCAGCAGCTTAGTAGCCCTAGCGAGTAATGAGCAGTTCTTC. It is translated as CASSLVALASNEQFF.

The chain recombines TRBV20-1 with TRBJ2-1; 11 positions match TRBD2. CDR1 and CDR2 (germline): DFQATT, SNEGSKA (reference sequence). The CDR3 is 12 amino acids. DNA of the CDR3: TGCAGAGTAGCGGGGGGGCCTCTTGAGCAGTTCTTC. It codes for CRVAGGPLEQFF.

This rearrangement joins TRBV4-3 to TRBJ2-1, with a possible D match to TRBD2 (6 bases). CDR3 length equals 15 residues. Germline V gene data show CDR1 as LGHNA and CDR2 as YSLEER. Between the trimmed V and J ends, which lost 4 bases and 2 bases, there was a span of 12 bases. CDR3 coding DNA: TGCGCCAGCAGCCCAGGGACTGCCACCTACAATGAGCAGTTCTTC. Protein: CASSPGTATYNEQFF.

J is TRBJ2-1 and V is TRBV12-3 or TRBV12-4; 10 nucleotides align to TRBD1. V was clipped by 7 bases and J by 8 bases; unmatched bases: 8. This CDR3 is built from 14 residues. DNA of the CDR3: TGTGCCAGCACCTGGGGGACAGGGGCCGATGAGCAGTTCTTC. Its translation is CASTWGTGADEQFF.

The chain links TRBV15 to TRBJ2-3; D gene ambiguous. The CDR3 sequence is 19 residues long. Looked up from germline, CDR1 is LNHNV and CDR2 is YYDKDF (reference sequence). V lost 0 bases and J lost 5, with 24 bases in between. The CDR3 sequence: CATSRDTSDWRWDRDTQYF. DNA for the CDR3: TGTGCCACCAGCAGAGATACCTCTGACTGGCGGTGGGATAGAGATACGCAGTATTTT.